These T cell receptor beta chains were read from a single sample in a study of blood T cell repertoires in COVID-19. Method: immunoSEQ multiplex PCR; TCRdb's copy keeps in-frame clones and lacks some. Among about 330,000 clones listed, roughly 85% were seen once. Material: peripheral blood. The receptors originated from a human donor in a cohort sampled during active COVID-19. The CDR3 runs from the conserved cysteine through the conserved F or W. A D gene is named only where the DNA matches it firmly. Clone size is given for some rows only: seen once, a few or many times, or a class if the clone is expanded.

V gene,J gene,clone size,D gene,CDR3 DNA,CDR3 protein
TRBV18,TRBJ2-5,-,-,TGTGCCAGCTCACCGGGACTCCAAGAGACCCAGTACTTC,CASSPGLQETQYF
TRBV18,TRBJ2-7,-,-,TGTGCCAGCTCATCCATAACTTACGAGCAGTACTTC,CASSSITYEQYF
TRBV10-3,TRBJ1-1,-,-,TGTGCCATCTCGGAGGACTTGAACACTGAAGCTTTCTTT,CAISEDLNTEAFF
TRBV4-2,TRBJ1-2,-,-,TGTGCCAGCAGCCTACTACAGGGTTCTGGTGGCTACACCTTC,CASSLLQGSGGYTF
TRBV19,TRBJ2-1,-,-,TGTGCCAGTAGTATTGGGCTATACAATGAGCAGTTCTTC,CASSIGLYNEQFF
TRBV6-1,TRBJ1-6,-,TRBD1,TGTGCCAGCAGTGATGAGGCAGGGGGCATCACCTTTGTTTCACCCCTCCACTTT,CASSDEAGGITFVSPLHF
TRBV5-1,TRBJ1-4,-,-,TGCGCCAGCAGCTTGGACAGTGCAACTAATGAAAAACTGTTTTTT,CASSLDSATNEKLFF
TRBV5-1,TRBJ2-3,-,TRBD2,TGCGCCAGCACTAAGGGTCGGACGACACTAGCGGCTTCCACAGATACGCAGTATTTT,CASTKGRTTLAASTDTQYF
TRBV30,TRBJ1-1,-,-,TGTGCCTGGAGTGATGGGCTGCAGGGCACTGAAGCTTTCTTT,CAWSDGLQGTEAFF
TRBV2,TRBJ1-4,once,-,TGTGCCAGCAGTGAACCCAGGGCAACTAATGAAAAACTGTTTTTT,CASSEPRATNEKLFF
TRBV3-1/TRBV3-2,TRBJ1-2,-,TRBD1,TGTGCCAGCAGCCGAACAGGGGCCCCATGGGGGGGCTACACCTTC,CASSRTGAPWGGYTF
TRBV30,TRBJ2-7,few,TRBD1,TGTGCCTGGAGCAAGACAGGGGGAAGGTACGAGCAGTACTTC,CAWSKTGGRYEQYF
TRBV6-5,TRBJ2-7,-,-,TGTGCCAGCAGTTACTCGGCCGGAGAGAGCTCCTACGAGCAGTACTTC,CASSYSAGESSYEQYF
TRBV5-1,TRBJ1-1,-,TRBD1,TGCGCCAGCAGCTCGGACAGGGTGAGGACTGAAGCTTTCTTT,CASSSDRVRTEAFF